The text below deals with one T cell receptor beta chain. Its specificity is not known. This record comes from a study of T cell responses to AZD1222 COVID-19 vaccine. Produced via immunoSEQ multiplex PCR; TCRdb's table is partial and in-frame only. The sample contains under 200,000 clones, around 92% of which appear only once. Germline assignment: CDR1 LNHDA and CDR2 SQIVND (reference sequence). Trimming cost V 2 bases and J 5 bases; bases outside gene matches: 4. There are 14 residues in the CDR3. Study-level points and caveats: There were vaccine-associated CD4 TCRs across spike, dominant at 160-218 and 743-854. Repertoire sampling happened only post peak T cell response. The number of AZD1222 recipients seropositive at baseline was only five to seven. Donors in the cohort were predominantly white British and more often female, and clonal diversity was possibly underestimated.

This receptor was taken from an adult in good health. The starting material was peripheral blood, obtained on day 0 of MenACWY control vaccination. This sequence joins TRBV19 and TRBJ1-2; 8 nucleotides align to TRBD1. CDR3 nucleotides: TGTGCCAGTAGTATACCAGGGGGCGAGTATGGCTACACCTTC. Its translation: CASSIPGGEYGYTF. Supplemented by reference TRBV19 and TRBJ1-2, the full variable domain reads DGGITQSPKYLFRKEGQNVTLSCEQNLNHDAMYWYRQDPGQGLRLIYYSQIVNDFQKGDIAEGYSVSREKKESFPLTVTSAQKNPTAFYLCASSIPGGEYGYTFGSGTRLTVV.